The T cell receptor (beta chain) described here comes from a study of T cells after yellow fever vaccination. The V gene's germline CDR1 is DFQATT and CDR2 SNEGSKA (reference sequence). The CDR3 sequence is 14 residues long. Each CDR3 protein gets one entry after TCRdb re-called the 5' RACE reads with MiXCR. The sample contains a few hundred thousand distinct CDR3 sequences, 8.7% of which appear only once. This clonotype was counted a few times. Sequences were derived from CD4+ T cells sorted from PBMCs, sampled 5 days after the yellow fever booster vaccination. J is TRBJ1-1 and V is TRBV20-1; D gene ambiguous. The clonotype comes from a man aged 18 to 29 who received the YFV17D yellow fever vaccine. The CDR3 sequence is CRARSFGNYAEAFF. CDR3 bases: TGCAGGGCCCGCTCATTCGGGAATTACGCTGAAGCTTTCTTT.